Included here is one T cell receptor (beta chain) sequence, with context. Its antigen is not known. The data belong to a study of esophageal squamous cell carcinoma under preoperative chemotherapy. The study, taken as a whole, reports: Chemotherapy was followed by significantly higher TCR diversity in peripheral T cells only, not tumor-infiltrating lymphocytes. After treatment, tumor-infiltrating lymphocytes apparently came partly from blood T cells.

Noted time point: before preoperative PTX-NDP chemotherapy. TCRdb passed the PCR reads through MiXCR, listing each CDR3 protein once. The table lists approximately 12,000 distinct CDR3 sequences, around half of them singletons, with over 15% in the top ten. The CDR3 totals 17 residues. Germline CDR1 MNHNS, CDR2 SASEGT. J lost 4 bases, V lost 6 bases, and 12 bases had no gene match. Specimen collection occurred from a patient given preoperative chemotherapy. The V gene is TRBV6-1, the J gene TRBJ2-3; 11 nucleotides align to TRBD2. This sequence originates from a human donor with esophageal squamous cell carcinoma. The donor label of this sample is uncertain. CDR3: CASRVGSGGAGADTQYF. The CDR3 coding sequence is TGTGCCAGCAGGGTTGGTAGCGGGGGGGCCGGAGCAGATACGCAGTATTTT.